The 28 T cell receptor beta chains in this list originate from one sample, sequenced in a study of T cell clones after liver transplantation. Using immunoSEQ multiplex PCR, the repertoire was profiled, and TCRdb retains in-frame clones only, with some absent. The sample gives 45,000 or so clones, 85% to 90% of which show up once; 2% to 2.5% is in the top ten. The sample here was CD4+ T cells from blood, taken 24 months after liver transplant. The receptor set was obtained from a human patient who received a liver transplant. Some T cells may trace back to the graft donor.

The chain combines TRBV19 with TRBJ2-5; D ambiguous. The CDR3 runs 13 residues. The germline V gene has CDR1 LNHDA and CDR2 SQIVND (reference sequence). With 2 bases removed from V and 4 bases from J, the gap between germline ends came to 8 bases. CDR3 bases: TGTGCCAGTAGTATACTTTTTGGAGAGACCCAGTACTTC. It codes for CASSILFGETQYF.

V gene TRBV19 combines with J gene TRBJ2-1; 11 nucleotides match TRBD2. Losses at the gene ends were 8 bases for V and 3 bases for J; bases not matched to a gene: 3. The length of the CDR3 is 14 residues. The V gene's germline CDR1 is LNHDA and CDR2 SQIVND (reference sequence). CDR3 bases: TGTGCCAGTTCTAGCGGGAGGATCTACAATGAGCAGTTCTTC. This codes for CASSSGRIYNEQFF.

The chain employs TRBV28 and TRBJ1-5; D possibly corresponds to TRBD1 (5 bases). The CDR3 spans 12 residues. The germline V gene encodes CDR1 MDHEN and CDR2 SYDVKM. V lost 7 bases and J 7 bases, leaving 11 bases between the germline ends. The CDR3 bases are TGTGCCAGCAAGCAGGGCGGCCAGCCCCAGCATTTT. This translates into CASKQGGQPQHF. The complete variable domain, with remaining parts taken from reference TRBV28 and TRBJ1-5, reads DVKVTQSSRYLVKRTGEKVFLECVQDMDHENMFWYRQDPGLGLRLIYFSYDVKMKEKGDIPEGYSVSREKKERFSLILESASTNQTSMYLCASKQGGQPQHFGDGTRLSIL.

V usage is TRBV7-8 and J usage is TRBJ2-1, with D perhaps TRBD1 (6 bases). V gave up 1 base and J gave up 8 bases, with 27 bases separating them. This CDR3 contains 19 residues. Looked up from germline, CDR1 is SGHVS and CDR2 is FQNEAQ. CDR3 protein: CASSLGGGQGNRVGYEQFF. CDR3 coding DNA: TGTGCCAGCAGCTTAGGTGGGGGACAAGGGAATCGAGTCGGCTATGAGCAGTTCTTC.

The chain joins TRBV5-1 to TRBJ1-5; 11 bases align to TRBD1. The junction had 8 bases not matched to a gene; V was cut back by 0 bases and J by 9 bases. The CDR3 is 16 residues long. Germline CDR1 and CDR2: SGHRS and YFSETQ. CDR3 sequence (DNA): TGCGCCAGCAGCTTGGGGACAGGGGGCCTAACAGGGCCCCAGCATTTT. It encodes CASSLGTGGLTGPQHF.

The V call is TRBV5-6, the J call TRBJ1-2, with 7 bases fitting TRBD1. The CDR3 contains 13 residues. Germline values: CDR1 SGHDT, CDR2 YYEEEE. After removal of 5 bases from V and 5 bases from J, the junction contained 6 bases not matched to a gene. CDR3 nucleotide sequence: TGTGCCAGCAGAAGTACAGGGGTATATGGCTACACCTTC. Protein sequence: CASRSTGVYGYTF.

The V and J genes are TRBV7-9 and TRBJ1-1; D perhaps matches TRBD1 (5 bases). This CDR3 is 14 amino acids long. Germline V gene lookup returns CDR1 SEHNR and CDR2 FQNEAQ (reference sequence). Deletions cut 5 bases from V and 5 bases from J, with 15 bases between. Written as DNA, the CDR3 is TGTGCCAGCAGCGGGGGAATTATAAGGACTGAAGCTTTCTTT. Translating gives CASSGGIIRTEAFF.

CDR3 residues: CATSRGQGLPPEQYF. In DNA, the CDR3 is TGTGCCACCAGCAGAGGCCAGGGCCTCCCTCCCGAGCAGTACTTC. The rearrangement uses TRBV15 and TRBJ2-7, with a tentative D call TRBD1 (5 bases). V gave up 1 base and J gave up 6 bases, with 16 bases separating them. There are 15 residues in the CDR3. The germline V gene encodes CDR1 LNHNV and CDR2 YYDKDF (reference sequence).

V and J are TRBV5-6 and TRBJ2-5; no definite D call. The length of the CDR3 is 13 residues. Trimming stripped 0 bases from V and 4 bases from J, with 7 bases between. Germline values: CDR1 SGHDT, CDR2 YYEEEE. Written as DNA, the CDR3 is TGTGCCAGCAGCTTGGAGCAGCGAGAGACCCAGTACTTC. It translates to CASSLEQRETQYF.

This chain joins TRBV12-5 and TRBJ2-2; D remains unclear. This CDR3 is built from 14 residues. Per the germline V gene, CDR1 is LGHNT and CDR2 is FRNRAP. Trimming left V 3 bases short and J 0 bases short, with 5 bases between. The CDR3 DNA is TGTGCTAGTGGTTTTGGAGCGAACACCGGGGAGCTGTTTTTT. Translating gives CASGFGANTGELFF.

This chain links TRBV4-1 with TRBJ2-7, with 11 bases fitting TRBD1. Losses at the gene ends were 1 base for V and 4 bases for J; bases not matched to a gene: 3. The CDR3 has 15 residues. Germline V lookup: CDR1 MGHRA, CDR2 YSYEKL. The chain's CDR3 is CASSQGGTGGYEQYF. CDR3 bases: TGCGCCAGCAGCCAAGGAGGGACAGGGGGGTACGAGCAGTACTTC.

This clone was seen once. The rearrangement joins TRBV5-4 to TRBJ2-5; 7 bases map to TRBD2. The germline V gene encodes CDR1 SGHNT and CDR2 YYREEE (reference sequence). J was trimmed by 8 bases and V by 0 bases; bases with no gene match: 10. The CDR3 runs 15 residues. The CDR3 loop is CASSLEGSAGATQYF. DNA for the CDR3: TGTGCCAGCAGCTTGGAGGGGTCGGCGGGAGCTACCCAGTACTTC.

The V and J genes are TRBV5-4 and TRBJ2-1; 7 nucleotides line up with TRBD1. The germline gives CDR1 SGHNT, CDR2 YYREEE (reference sequence). V shed 4 bases, J shed 7 bases, and the junction held 8 bases outside the gene matches. The CDR3 is 14 residues long. CDR3 coding DNA: TGTGCCAGCAGCCTACAGGGGATATGGAATGAGCAGTTCTTC. This encodes CASSLQGIWNEQFF.

This sequence joins TRBV18 and TRBJ2-3; maybe TRBD2 (5 bases). This CDR3 comprises 15 residues. Trimming took off 6 bases at V and 0 bases at J, with 13 bases between the two ends. The germline V gene has CDR1 KGHSH and CDR2 LQKENI. CDR3 loop: CASSTYGESTDTQYF. DNA for the CDR3: TGTGCCAGCTCCACCTACGGGGAGAGCACAGATACGCAGTATTTT.

This chain uses TRBV30 with TRBJ2-3, with D perhaps matching TRBD1 or TRBD2 (6 bases each). Germline loops: CDR1 GTSNPN, CDR2 SVGIG (reference sequence). The V end was cut by 3 bases, the J end by 6 bases, with 16 bases between. CDR3 length: 14 residues. CDR3 nucleotide sequence: TGTGCCTGGAGAGGGGGGCAGGGAGGTGATACGCAGTATTTT. This sequence encodes CAWRGGQGGDTQYF.

The J gene is TRBJ2-1, the V gene TRBV2; TRBD2 matches at 8 bases. The V segment lost 5 bases and the J segment 5 bases; nucleotides outside the gene matches: 8. Germline V gene data show CDR1 as SNHLY and CDR2 as FYNNEI. CDR3 length: 15 amino acids. The CDR3 loop reads CASSLSGNSDNEQFF. The CDR3 nucleotides are TGTGCCAGCAGTCTTAGCGGGAACTCAGACAATGAGCAGTTCTTC.

The chain has TRBV5-3 and TRBJ2-3, with D tentatively TRBD1 (6 bases). TRBV5-3 is an ORF, with its function uncertain. V lost 6 bases to trimming and J lost 2 bases, with 13 bases between them. This CDR3 has 14 amino acids. In nucleotides, the CDR3 is TGTGCCAGAACCCAACAGGGAGCCACAGATACGCAGTATTTT. It translates to CARTQQGATDTQYF.

The J gene is TRBJ2-1, the V gene TRBV6-5; TRBD2 aligns across 10 bases. V was pared by 2 bases and J by 3 bases, with 1 base of the junction left unmatched. Germline lookup yields CDR1 MNHEY and CDR2 SVGAGI. CDR3 length: 15 residues. The CDR3 DNA reads as TGTGCCAGCAGTTACGCTAGCGGGAGCTACAATGAGCAGTTCTTC. Its translation: CASSYASGSYNEQFF.

The CDR3 nucleotides read TGCAGCGTTCTGAGGGGACAGGCAATCACTGAAGCTTTCTTT. It yields the protein CSVLRGQAITEAFF. The V gene is TRBV29-1, the J gene TRBJ1-1; 8 nucleotides agree with TRBD1. The V gene end was trimmed by 5 bases and the J gene end by 4 bases; junction bases not matched to a gene: 9. The CDR3 has 14 amino acids. Per the germline V gene, CDR1 is SQVTM and CDR2 is ANQGSEA.

The chain uses TRBV18 and TRBJ2-4; D is possibly TRBD1 or TRBD2 (5 bases each). Trimming took off 4 bases at V and 1 base at J, with 14 bases between the two ends. This CDR3 spans 16 amino acids. The V gene's germline CDR1 is KGHSH and CDR2 LQKENI. In DNA form, the CDR3 reads TGTGCCAGCTCACTGGGACCCGTGGGGGCCAAAAACATTCAGTACTTC. Translation gives CASSLGPVGAKNIQYF.

This clone has more than one count but fewer than ten. The rearrangement uses TRBV27 and TRBJ1-1; D is unresolved. CDR3 size: 9 residues. From germline, CDR1 is MNHEY and CDR2 SMNVEV (reference sequence). The V end lost 11 bases, the J end lost 11 bases, and 12 bases lay between the germline ends. The CDR3 loop reads CAHPEDAFF. The CDR3 DNA sequence: TGTGCCCACCCGGAAGACGCTTTCTTT.

The chain carries TRBV7-8 and TRBJ1-1; unclear D gene. Germline V gene lookup returns CDR1 SGHVS and CDR2 FQNEAQ. V gave up 1 base and J gave up 0 bases, with 6 bases separating them. This CDR3 region has 14 residues. The DNA of the CDR3 is TGTGCCAGCAGCTTAGGTGCTGTGAACACTGAAGCTTTCTTT. This sequence encodes CASSLGAVNTEAFF.

The chain uses TRBV5-4 and TRBJ1-3, with D possibly being TRBD1 (6 bases). Germline-derived CDR1 and CDR2 are SGHNT and YYREEE (reference sequence). V dropped 5 bases and J dropped 1 base, with 13 bases sitting between them. This CDR3 has 15 amino acids. CDR3 sequence: CASSHQGGSGNTIYF. The DNA of the CDR3 is TGTGCCAGCAGTCACCAAGGGGGGTCTGGAAACACCATATATTTT.

The V and J genes are TRBV6-1 and TRBJ2-7, with D perhaps matching TRBD1 (6 bases). The V end was cut by 1 base, the J end by 2 bases, with 12 bases between. Germline V gives CDR1 MNHNS, CDR2 SASEGT. CDR3 length: 15 amino acids. The DNA for the CDR3 is TGTGCCAGCAGTGAAGTTCCGGACAGACCCTACGAGCAGTACTTC. Residues: CASSEVPDRPYEQYF.

This clone has a handful of counts. This chain uses TRBV25-1 with TRBJ2-5; maybe TRBD2 (5 bases). Germline V gene sequence: CDR1 MGHDK, CDR2 SYGVNS. V shed 5 bases and J shed 5 bases, with 12 bases lying between them. The CDR3 consists of 13 residues. Here the CDR3 DNA reads TGTGCCAGCAGTTTGGAGGACGGCGAGACCCAGTACTTC. Translating it yields CASSLEDGETQYF.

A few counts support this clone. One end of the junction varies from germline; a read error may be responsible. The CDR3 region is CASRLGYGELFF. The DNA for the CDR3 is TGTGCCAGCAGGTTAGGCTACGGGGAGCTGTTTTTT. The V and J genes are TRBV7-2 and TRBJ2-2; D is unresolved. This CDR3 has 12 amino acids. The germline V gene encodes CDR1 SGHTA and CDR2 FQGNSA.

This clone showed up just once. The chain recombines TRBV2 with TRBJ1-1; D uncertain. Per the germline V gene, CDR1 is SNHLY and CDR2 is FYNNEI. This CDR3 has 13 amino acids. Trimming removed 2 bases from V and 3 bases from J, with 7 bases in between. This CDR3 is CASSETAYTEAFF. Here the CDR3 DNA reads TGTGCCAGCAGTGAAACCGCCTACACTGAAGCTTTCTTT.

V gene TRBV5-1 combines with J gene TRBJ1-3; D call uncertain. The V gene's germline CDR1 is SGHRS and CDR2 YFSETQ. CDR3 length equals 12 residues. With 4 bases removed from V and 3 bases from J, the gap between germline ends came to 5 bases. Written as DNA, the CDR3 is TGCGCCAGCAGCGACGGTGGAAACACCATATATTTT. Amino acid sequence: CASSDGGNTIYF.